The clone carrying this T cell receptor (beta chain) was counted once. Its antigen is unidentified. This sample includes further DNA sequences coding for the same CDR3. Amplification used 60 Vbeta primers and 13 Jbeta primers. Clones were sequenced by immunoSEQ multiplex PCR, and TCRdb holds only the in-frame ones, with some missing. In the table there are 95,000 to 110,000 clones, around 73% of which are singletons. Trimming removed 4 bases from V and 1 base from J, with 8 bases in between. The length of the CDR3 is 13 residues. Germline V gene data show CDR1 as SGDLS and CDR2 as YYNGEE. These data belong to a study of cytomegalovirus exposure and HLA in healthy donors. Whole-study findings and limits: Some TCR beta chains (around 160 of them) were listed as cytomegalovirus-associated.

The sequenced material came from PBMCs. The chain couples TRBV9 to TRBJ1-1; D not resolved. This TCR was recovered from a woman aged 40 to 55 in good health and CMV-seronegative. The CDR3 sequence is CASSLNRNTEAFF. DNA for the CDR3: TGTGCCAGCAGCTTAAACAGGAACACTGAAGCTTTCTTT.